A single sample is the source of the 9 T cell receptor beta chains below, sequenced in a study of T cells in Graves' hyperthyroidism and ophthalmopathy. Researchers amplified the TCR beta CDR3 regions from RNA transcripts. A set of HTBI primers served as the primers for a first-round RT-PCR of the TCR CDR3. TCRdb redid the calling of the multiplex PCR reads with MiXCR, one entry per CDR3 protein. The table has approximately 530,000 distinct CDR3 sequences, approximately 20% seen once. Sample: blood. These receptors all come from a man aged 35 to 55 with Graves' ophthalmopathy.

A few counts support this clonotype. For the CDR3, the DNA is TGTGCCAGCAGCACACAAGAGCTAGCGGGCATACACAATGAGCAGTTCTTC. This gives the protein CASSTQELAGIHNEQFF. The chain uses TRBV3-1 and TRBJ2-1; 8 bases agree with TRBD2. Germline V gene sequence: CDR1 LGHDT, CDR2 YNNKEL (reference sequence). The CDR3 is 17 residues long. V lost 5 bases, J lost 5 bases, and 14 bases stayed unmatched.

The J gene is TRBJ2-7, the V gene TRBV6-2 or TRBV6-3; D is unresolved. In germline, CDR1 is MNHEY, CDR2 SVGEGT. The CDR3 has 14 amino acids. Trimming took 0 bases from V and 0 from J, leaving 6 bases between them. The chain's CDR3 is CASSYSGLSYEQYF. The CDR3 bases are TGTGCCAGCAGTTACTCTGGCCTCTCCTACGAGCAGTACTTC.

This chain links TRBV10-2 with TRBJ2-7; 8 nucleotides line up with TRBD2. CDR3 length equals 14 residues. CDR1 is WSHSY and CDR2 is SAAADI in the germline V gene. V shed 4 bases and J 5 bases; nucleotides not matched to a gene: 7. CDR3 amino acids: CASSGGSGGHEQYF. CDR3 DNA: TGCGCCAGCAGTGGGGGCAGCGGGGGTCACGAGCAGTACTTC.

This clonotype has at least ten counts. The rearrangement joins TRBV6-1 to TRBJ2-2; D is perhaps TRBD1 or TRBD2 (6 bases each). Trimming removed 8 bases from V and 4 bases from J, with 14 bases in between. This CDR3 contains 14 residues. CDR1 is MNHNS, CDR2 SASEGT, per germline. The CDR3 is CASYDRRGTGELFF. CDR3 nucleotide sequence: TGTGCCAGCTACGACAGGCGGGGCACCGGGGAGCTGTTTTTT.

This clonotype was seen a handful of times. This chain uses TRBV7-9 with TRBJ2-6, with TRBD1 as a possible D gene (5 bases). Deletions cut 2 bases from V and 0 bases from J, with 14 bases between. Per the germline V gene, CDR1 is SEHNR and CDR2 is FQNEAQ (reference sequence). The CDR3 runs to 18 residues. CDR3 bases: TGTGCCAGCAGCTTACGCAGGGCTAGGTCCTCTGGGGCCAACGTCCTGACTTTC. It encodes CASSLRRARSSGANVLTF.

This sequence joins TRBV2 and TRBJ1-5; D gene uncertain. The germline V gene encodes CDR1 SNHLY and CDR2 FYNNEI. The CDR3 runs to 15 residues. V lost 7 bases to trimming and J lost 0 bases, with 13 bases between them. The CDR3 sequence: CASIRRRNSNQPQHF. The CDR3 bases are TGTGCCAGCATCCGACGGAGAAATAGCAATCAGCCCCAGCATTTT.

This clonotype was recorded a few times. The chain recombines TRBV12-3 or TRBV12-4 with TRBJ1-5; D call uncertain. This CDR3 has 12 residues. Trimming pared 3 bases from V and 6 bases from J, leaving 6 bases between. The chain's CDR3 is CASSFVSQPQHF. Written as DNA, the CDR3 is TGTGCCAGCAGTTTTGTCTCTCAGCCCCAGCATTTT.

In this sample, this clonotype turned up many times. The CDR3 DNA sequence: TGTGCCAGCTTCCGAGTCGGAGATACGCAGTATTTT. Amino acids: CASFRVGDTQYF. The chain recombines TRBV2 with TRBJ2-3; D remains ambiguous. CDR3 length: 12 amino acids. From germline, CDR1 is SNHLY and CDR2 FYNNEI. Trimming stripped 8 bases from V and 5 bases from J, with 11 bases between.

The chain joins TRBV4-1 to TRBJ2-3; D unresolved. V lost 5 bases to trimming and J lost 0 bases, with 12 bases between them. Germline CDR1 reads MGHRA; CDR2 reads YSYEKL. The CDR3 loop spans 15 amino acids. The chain's CDR3 is CASSYPARSTDTQYF. The CDR3 nucleotides read TGCGCCAGCAGCTATCCCGCCCGGAGCACAGATACGCAGTATTTT.